Shown below are 12 T cell receptor beta chains from a single sample sequenced in a study of T cell responses to AZD1222 COVID-19 vaccine. This table comes from immunoSEQ multiplex PCR, and its TCRdb copy is limited to in-frame clones, with some not included. The sample lists roughly 120,000 clones; 80% to 95% were seen once. The specimen was peripheral blood, collected 28 days after the second AZD1222 dose. The receptors were gathered from an adult who received the AZD1222 COVID-19 vaccine.

In its sample, this clone was seen once. V usage is TRBV7-9 and J usage is TRBJ1-3, with D possibly TRBD1 on 5 matching bases. V was shortened by 4 bases and J by 8 bases, with 12 bases between the two germline ends. CDR3 size: 13 residues. Germline V gene sequence: CDR1 SEHNR, CDR2 FQNEAQ (reference sequence). The CDR3 DNA sequence: TGTGCCAGCAGCTGGGAGACAGTAGACACCATATATTTT. Its translation is CASSWETVDTIYF.

V is TRBV7-2 and J is TRBJ2-5, with TRBD2 matching 10 bases. V lost 1 base to trimming and J lost 7 bases; unmatched junction nucleotides: 9. The CDR3 totals 16 residues. Germline CDR1 SGHTA, CDR2 FQGNSA. The CDR3 DNA follows: TGTGCCAGCAGCTTAGAGGCTAGCGGGAGTGTTGGGACCCAGTACTTC. It encodes CASSLEASGSVGTQYF.

This clone was seen only once. This rearrangement joins TRBV18 to TRBJ1-5; unclear D gene. Per the germline V gene, CDR1 is KGHSH and CDR2 is LQKENI. Trimming removed 4 bases from V and 0 bases from J, with 13 bases in between. The CDR3 runs to 16 residues. DNA of the CDR3: TGTGCCAGCTCACTGTATTCAGCATATAGCAATCAGCCCCAGCATTTT. Amino acid sequence: CASSLYSAYSNQPQHF.

The rearrangement links TRBV2 to TRBJ1-2, with D tentatively TRBD1 (6 bases). Germline loops: CDR1 SNHLY, CDR2 FYNNEI. The CDR3 is 13 residues long. The CDR3 coding sequence is TGTGCAGGAGCACAGGGAATAGGATATGGCTACACCTTC. It yields the protein CAGAQGIGYGYTF.

The chain has TRBV5-6 and TRBJ2-1; 11 bases are shared with TRBD2. CDR1 and CDR2 from the germline V gene are SGHDT and YYEEEE. Unmatched junction bases numbered 12, after V lost 3 bases and J lost 4 bases. The CDR3 extends over 18 amino acids. The CDR3 here is CASSWERVAGGRYNEQFF. In nucleotides, the CDR3 is TGTGCCAGCAGCTGGGAGCGGGTAGCGGGGGGGCGGTACAATGAGCAGTTCTTC.

The chain combines TRBV6-5 with TRBJ2-7, with D possibly TRBD1 on 5 matching bases. Trimming removed 2 bases at V and 2 bases at J, with 7 bases between. The CDR3 has 13 residues. Germline V CDR1 and CDR2: MNHEY, SVGAGI. CDR3: CASSYGAAYEQYF. In DNA form, the CDR3 reads TGTGCCAGCAGTTACGGGGCGGCCTACGAGCAGTACTTC.

The CDR3 spells CASRGASTQYF. As DNA, the CDR3 is TGTGCCAGCAGGGGGGCCAGTACGCAGTATTTT. The rearrangement links TRBV27 to TRBJ2-3, with a weak D call TRBD1 (6 bases). V shed 6 bases and J shed 8 bases, with 9 bases lying between them. Germline assignment: CDR1 MNHEY and CDR2 SMNVEV (reference sequence). The CDR3 has 11 residues.

The chain links TRBV10-3 to TRBJ1-6; D not resolved. The CDR3 has 15 residues. Trimming took off 0 bases at V and 5 bases at J, with 8 bases between the two ends. Per the germline V gene, CDR1 is ENHRY and CDR2 is SYGVKD. The CDR3 reads CAISESGRDNSPLHF. Here the CDR3 DNA reads TGTGCCATCAGTGAGTCTGGGAGGGATAATTCACCCCTCCACTTT.

The CDR3 protein is CASSRVNYGYTF. In DNA, the CDR3 is TGTGCCAGCAGTCGGGTAAACTATGGCTACACCTTC. The chain combines TRBV7-9 with TRBJ1-2; no reliable D call. The length of the CDR3 is 12 residues. Trimming shortened V by 6 bases and J by 2 bases, and 7 bases separated the two germline ends. Germline CDR1 reads SEHNR; CDR2 reads FQNEAQ (reference sequence).

The chain uses TRBV2 and TRBJ2-2; D might be TRBD1 or TRBD2, each matching 6 bases. Trimming took 8 bases from V and 7 from J, leaving 17 bases between them. CDR3 length: 14 amino acids. Germline V CDR1 and CDR2: SNHLY, FYNNEI. CDR3 sequence: CASLTGGTVGELFF. The CDR3 nucleotides are TGTGCCAGCTTGACAGGCGGGACGGTCGGGGAGCTGTTTTTT.

V and J are TRBV5-6 and TRBJ1-2, with TRBD1 matching 9 bases. Trimming at V came to 1 base and at J to 5 bases, leaving 6 bases not matched to a gene. The CDR3 totals 15 residues. The germline CDR1 and CDR2 sequences are SGHDT and YYEEEE. This chain's CDR3 is CASSLSGTGLYGYTF. The CDR3 coding sequence is TGTGCCAGCAGCTTGTCCGGGACAGGGTTGTATGGCTACACCTTC.

The CDR3 nucleotides read TGTGCCAGCAGTCCCGGGACTTCCCGAATAGATGAGCAGTTCTTC. Translation: CASSPGTSRIDEQFF. The gene calls are TRBV5-8 and TRBJ2-1, with TRBD2 as a possible D gene (6 bases). CDR3 length: 15 amino acids. The V gene's germline CDR1 is SGHTS and CDR2 YDEGEE. V dropped 5 bases and J dropped 8 bases, with 20 bases sitting between them.